The clone carrying this T cell receptor beta chain was seen once. TCRdb's copy holds only in-frame clones and misses some; the assay was immunoSEQ multiplex PCR. The table has under 70,000 clones, around 77% seen once. These data are taken from a study of blood T cell repertoires in COVID-19. This TCR was recovered from a human donor in a cohort sampled during active COVID-19. Sequenced input: peripheral blood.

CDR3 sequence: CASSRDSLEKLFF. The CDR3 DNA follows: TGTGCCAGCAGCAGGGACAGTCTCGAAAAACTGTTTTTT. The chain couples TRBV14 to TRBJ1-4, with TRBD1 matching 7 bases. Germline CDR1 is SGHDN and CDR2 is FVKESK. After removal of 5 bases from V and 8 bases from J, the junction contained 5 bases not matched to a gene. This CDR3 spans 13 amino acids.